This T cell receptor (beta chain) appears in the sequencing data of a study of cytomegalovirus exposure and HLA in healthy donors. Overall study findings and caveats: Overall, 164 TCR beta chains were annotated as cytomegalovirus-associated. A later analysis reportedly found that, within productive TCRs, an Asian-associated ancestry cluster had fewer N-insertions than the mean observed across the roughly 700 donors.

The PCR contained 60 Vbeta and 13 Jbeta primers. The method was immunoSEQ multiplex PCR; TCRdb's version includes in-frame clones alone and lacks a portion of them. The data hold approximately 110,000 clones, with less than 80% observed a single time. Concerning this clone: The antigen remains unidentified.

V was trimmed by 7 bases and J by 5 bases, leaving 8 bases between them. This CDR3 region has 11 residues. Germline V gene sequence: CDR1 SNHLY, CDR2 FYNNEI. This TCR derives from a man aged 45-65 years in good health and CMV-seronegative. The gene calls are TRBV2 and TRBJ1-1; D gene unclear. Input material: PBMCs. In DNA, the CDR3 is TGTGCCAGCATAGTCGGGACTGAAGCTTTCTTT. This codes for CASIVGTEAFF. The full variable domain, its missing parts supplied by reference TRBV2 and TRBJ1-1, is EPEVTQTPSHQVTQMGQEVILRCVPISNHLYFYWYRQILGQKVEFLVSFYNNEISEKSEIFDDQFSVERPDGSNFTLKIRSTKLEDSAMYFCASIVGTEAFFGQGTRLTVV.